One sample yielded the 3 T cell receptor beta chains listed below, sequenced in a study of CD8 T cells in Susac syndrome. Random hexamers were used to reverse transcribe roughly 0.5 to 1 ug of RNA. MiXCR, applied by TCRdb to the immunoSEQ multiplex PCR reads, yields one record per CDR3 protein. The data show 65,000 to 80,000 distinct CDR3 sequences, roughly 90% seen once. The sequenced material came from CD8+ T cells from PBMCs. The receptors shown here come from a human donor with multiple sclerosis.

The J gene is TRBJ2-7, the V gene TRBV19; 11 bases match TRBD2. CDR3 size: 14 residues. V lost 2 bases, J lost 4 bases, and 1 base stayed unmatched. In germline, CDR1 is LNHDA, CDR2 SQIVND (reference sequence). The CDR3 DNA reads as TGTGCCAGTAGTATAACTAGCGGGGGATACGAGCAGTACTTC. This sequence encodes CASSITSGGYEQYF.

CDR3 nucleotides: TGTGCCACCAGTGACTCTGGGACAGGGGCTGACACTGAAGCTTTCTTT. Its translation: CATSDSGTGADTEAFF. J is TRBJ1-1 and V is TRBV24-1; TRBD1 matches at 10 bases. CDR1 KGHDR and CDR2 SFDVKD come from the germline V gene. The CDR3 covers 16 residues. Trimming removed 4 bases from V and 3 bases from J; junction bases left unmatched: 7.

The chain links TRBV4-3 to TRBJ2-1; TRBD2 might be the D (6 bases). V was cut by 0 bases and J by 2 bases, with 11 bases left in between. This CDR3 is 16 amino acids long. The germline CDR1 and CDR2 sequences are LGHNA and YSLEER. The CDR3 sequence: CASSQEASVPYNEQFF. In DNA, the CDR3 is TGCGCCAGCAGCCAAGAGGCTAGCGTTCCCTACAATGAGCAGTTCTTC.